The source of this T cell receptor beta chain is a study of blood T cell repertoires in COVID-19 (dated by TCRdb to the early 2020s). For the study in its entirety: Samples from collaborators originated in the United States, Italy and Spain and spanned both the acute and convalescent phases of COVID-19. A freely available public database, intended as a resource for researchers studying the immune response to SARS-CoV-2, is where the repertoires were released. Subjects who had been exposed to COVID-19, were actively infected with it, or had recovered from it provided the deeply sampled blood TCRbeta repertoires that made up the dataset. The samples were drawn from the first 160 participants of the ongoing ImmuneRACE study and from 950 to 1,500 subjects provided by 6 global collaborators. Where available, HLA class I and class II types were taken from metadata supplied by the sample provider and were not determined by assay-based typing. The material from the prospective study consisted of cDNA or gDNA derived from T cells, B-cell-depleted T cells, or PBMCs. A de-identified subject ID, COVID-19 status, age in years and sex were almost always included in the sample metadata. Here is what the overall study found, with its caveats: The quantity of clinical and demographic metadata differed by source and by participant and was supplied without curation.

The immunoSEQ Assay, a bias-controlled multiplex PCR, was used to amplify TCRbeta CDR3 regions from genomic DNA. The authors processed their data as follows. The number of nucleated cells in each sample was estimated from the amplification of reference gene primers within the assay. To quantify the absolute abundance of each unique TCRbeta CDR3 rearrangement, sequence reads were collapsed and filtered. Productive Simpson clonality was computed per sample as the square root of Simpson's diversity index over productive rearrangements. This is the immuneACCESS table as TCRdb keeps it, with only in-frame sequences that have V and J called. A part of the clones is gone; compared with another copy, unresolved V genes explain less than half, and the rest is unexplained. V, J and clone size derive from that table, while D and trimming were established from the DNA sequence. The sample profile shows about 200,000 clones; 80% to 90% of them were found once. Of the sample, approximately 0.66% falls within the top ten clones.

In the case of this clone: The antigen this receptor binds is unknown. No base quality information exists; no much larger clone differs at one position.

CDR1 and CDR2 were assigned from the germline V gene as SGDLS and YYNGEE. The CDR3 covers 15 residues, taking in both the cysteine and the phenylalanine. Kept here is only the CDR3 DNA, which spans 45 bases and is read in frame from base 1. At the junction V is shortened by 3 bases and J by 10 bases; bases outside the gene matches: 10. Whole blood was collected in K2EDTA tubes by collaborating institutions according to the institutions' own protocols. Collaborator samples were shipped for TCRbeta analysis as frozen whole blood, isolated PBMCs, or DNA extracted from either sample type. This sequence uses TRBV9 and TRBJ1-6, and 7 bases in between align with TRBD1. The origin of this receptor is a man aged 40-55 years with acute or convalescent COVID-19. The sample was peripheral blood. The CDR3 reads as follows: CASSAGDRAESPLHF. The nucleotides are TGTGCCAGCAGCGCAGGAGACAGGGCAGAATCACCCCTCCACTTT.